The 6 T cell receptor beta chains reported below all come from one sample, sequenced in a study of T cells in Graves' hyperthyroidism and ophthalmopathy. Amplification of TCR beta CDR3 regions was performed using RNA transcripts as template. An initial round of RT-PCR targeting the TCR CDR3 relied on the HTBI primer set. TCRdb itself ran the multiplex PCR reads through MiXCR, one entry per CDR3 protein. There are about 210,000 distinct CDR3 sequences in the sample; around 19% occur only once, and over 35% lies in the top ten. The sequenced material came from blood. These TCRs come from a man between 40 and 49 years old with Graves' hyperthyroidism.

At least ten counts were recorded for this clonotype. The chain has TRBV7-6 and TRBJ2-7; D not certain. This CDR3 has 13 amino acids. The germline V and J ends were trimmed by 1 base and 6 bases, with 10 bases remaining between them. Germline loops: CDR1 SGHVS, CDR2 FNYEAQ. The CDR3 loop reads CASSLELLGEQYF. The DNA of the CDR3 is TGTGCCAGCAGCTTAGAACTGTTGGGCGAGCAGTACTTC.

This clonotype was found many times. The rearrangement links TRBV5-1 to TRBJ1-6, with a weak D call TRBD1 (5 bases). V was clipped by 1 base and J by 8 bases, with 10 bases between them. Per the germline V gene, CDR1 is SGHRS and CDR2 is YFSETQ. The CDR3 is made up of 14 amino acids. The CDR3 coding sequence is TGCGCCAGCAGCTTGCCCAGGGACGATTCACCCCTCCACTTT. Protein product: CASSLPRDDSPLHF.

The V and J genes are TRBV7-9 and TRBJ2-7, with 7 bases lining up with TRBD1. Germline trimming cut 6 bases from V and 3 bases from J; bases unmatched to any gene: 11. The CDR3 is made up of 15 amino acids. Germline V CDR1 and CDR2: SEHNR, FQNEAQ (reference sequence). CDR3: CASSSFGTDYYEQYF. The CDR3 DNA reads as TGTGCCAGCAGTTCCTTCGGGACAGATTACTACGAGCAGTACTTC.

This clonotype came up a few times. A read error may explain this, as a much larger clone is one base away. V and J are TRBV2 and TRBJ2-2; D unclear. V was cut by 0 bases and J by 7 bases, with 0 bases left in between. This CDR3 is 11 amino acids long. Per the germline V gene, CDR1 is SNHLY and CDR2 is FYNNEI. The CDR3 DNA follows: TGTGCCAGCAGTGAAGCCGGGGAGCTGTTTTTT. Its translation is CASSEAGELFF.

A note on this clonotype: At one end, the junction sequence differs from germline, possibly due to a read error. The chain is built from TRBV7-9 and TRBJ2-1; TRBD2 matches 14 bases. Germline V CDR1 and CDR2: SEHNR, FQNEAQ (reference sequence). The CDR3 is 13 amino acids. The CDR3 here is CASGTSGRIGQFF. The CDR3 DNA sequence: TGCGCCAGCGGGACTAGCGGGAGAATTGGGCAGTTCTTC.

In this sample, this clonotype turned up many times. The chain carries TRBV29-1 and TRBJ1-5, with D perhaps matching TRBD1 (5 bases). This CDR3 spans 14 amino acids. V was trimmed by 6 bases and J by 0 bases, leaving 12 bases between them. Germline V gene lookup returns CDR1 SQVTM and CDR2 ANQGSEA. The CDR3 DNA follows: TGCAGCGTAGCCCAGGGCAGTAGCAATCAGCCCCAGCATTTT. Translating it yields CSVAQGSSNQPQHF.